This entry features one T cell receptor (beta chain) sequence. This sample was included in a study of blood T cell repertoires in COVID-19. About the study: Italy, Spain and the United States were the sources of the convalescent and acute COVID-19 samples. From T cells, B-cell-depleted T cells, or PBMCs came the material, which was cDNA or gDNA.

As originally analysed: Nucleated cell counts were estimated from reference gene primer amplification. Assay used: immunoSEQ multiplex PCR; TCRdb lists only in-frame clones, some missing. That table is the source of V, J and clone size, and D and trimming were worked out from the DNA. The profile covers 10,000 to 11,000 clones, with around 90% appearing a single time and about 26% taken by the ten largest. The clonotype was recovered from a man aged 30 to 45 with active or convalescent COVID-19. The sequenced material came from peripheral blood.

The chain's CDR3 is CASSGSRDREGYGYTF. The CDR3 nucleotides read TGTGCCAGCAGCGGAAGCCGGGACAGGGAAGGCTATGGCTACACCTTC. V gene TRBV9 combines with J gene TRBJ1-2; TRBD1 matches 9 bases. CDR1 and CDR2 (germline): SGDLS, YYNGEE. The CDR3 is 16 amino acids. The trim removed 3 bases at V and 4 bases at J, leaving 10 bases unmatched.